This note documents a single T cell receptor (beta chain) sequence. Its target antigen remains unknown. Per-base qualities were not stored, and no clone one base away is much larger. The CDR3 goes from the cysteine to the phenylalanine over 16 residues. The read is trimmed to its CDR3 DNA, 48 bases read in frame from base 1. Trimming accounts for 5 bases at V and 5 bases at J, while the number of junction bases matched to no gene is 11. According to the germline V gene (reference sequence), CDR1 reads LNHDA and CDR2 reads SQIVND. The sample is drawn from a study of shared clonotypes between healthy human individuals (dated by TCRdb to 2018 to 2021). Study-level background: A few men and a couple of women, aged 18 to 49 years, made up the cohort. Different laboratories and diverse techniques were used to prepare libraries and sequence TCR repertoires, to increase sequencing depth and limit assay-specific biases. To estimate repertoire size and how much clonotype sharing occurs between individuals, the study deeply sequenced the blood TCR repertoires of roughly 5 healthy adults. Leukapheresis yielded between about 0.8 and 9.5 billion PBMCs per donor. For each donor, three plates each were used for CD4 naive and CD4 memory, two plates were used for CD8 naive, and one plate was used for CD8 memory.

Using the deep immunoSEQ assay, TCR CDR3 regions were amplified from genomic DNA by multiplex PCR. Extracted genomic DNA from each cell subset was spread evenly across all wells of several immunoSEQ 96-well plates, with each plate serving as a replicate. For sorted subsets, around 0.2 ug genomic DNA, equal to 30,000 or so T cell genomes, was loaded into each replicate PCR. The purified libraries were quantified using a Qubit 3.0 fluorometer, sized with a Bioanalyzer 2100, and then quantified again using the KAPA Library Quantification kit. Every immunoSEQ 96-well plate was sequenced on a dedicated single-read 150-cycle Illumina NextSeq 550 flow cell. As for the authors' bioinformatics: Because the immunoSEQ output held only junctional sequences and lacked quality scores, the filtering could not match the filtering applied to full-length reads. Sequences were annotated with PyIR, a Python wrapper for IgBLAST v1.9, and V/J genes and CDR3 were assigned using IMGT germline references. Reads were filtered out if the reads had weak V/J assignments (E-value above 1e-6), no CDR3, stop codons, out-of-frame junctions, or ambiguous translated residues. A V3J clonotype was defined by an identical inferred V gene, J gene, and CDR3 amino acid sequence. Percentage overlap between repertoires was computed as shared unique clonotypes divided by the size of the smaller repertoire. Repertoire richness was assessed with RTK rarefaction, the Chao1 estimator, and Recon v2.1 estimates of unobserved clonotypes. OLGA was used to compute generation probabilities for all TCRbeta clonotypes that the gDNA method yielded from a handful of donors. In its TCRdb copy, this immuneACCESS table keeps in-frame sequences only and misses some clones. Where compared with another copy, unresolved V genes explain less than half of these, and the others have no known cause. Clonal size and the V and J genes are those of that table, whereas D and trimming came from the DNA. This sample lists around 700,000 clones; 55% to 85% were detected once. Of the sample, roughly 1.9% is held by the ten largest clones.

The investigation overall reported the following: Naive subsets generally had larger estimated clonotype richness than memory subsets. Sharing across several donors was observed for roughly 5% of naive CD4, over 3% of naive CD8, about 2.5% of memory CD4, and 0.4% of memory CD8 clonotypes. The small number of donors limited the genetic and exposure-history diversity represented. Pairwise subsampling indicated that sequencing depth was expected to affect the degree of clonotype sharing among donors. Incomplete sequencing was indicated by rarefaction of sorted-subset datasets, despite the large sequencing depth. Compared with non-shared clonotypes, the clonotypes found in all four sorted-subset donors had higher generation probabilities. Sampling was restricted to blood, and TCR repertoires in tissues likely differ from the TCR repertoires found in blood.

The donors were healthy, HIV-negative adults with no recently reported acute infections or vaccinations. Every donor was a Caucasian adult living in Nashville, Tennessee, USA. CD4+ T cells were enriched by magnetic negative selection; naive cells were then positively selected on CD45RA, and the negative fraction formed the memory subset. Blood was collected by leukapheresis, and PBMCs were isolated by Ficoll-Histopaque density gradient centrifugation and then cryopreserved in liquid nitrogen vapor phase. Analytical flow cytometry was used to check the purity and quantity of every magnetically sorted T cell population. From each sorted fraction, genomic DNA was isolated and quantified by UV absorbance on a Nanodrop 2000c.

This sequence uses TRBV19 and TRBJ1-4, with 7 bases aligning to TRBD1. The receptor was derived from a woman aged 30 to 39 in good health. Source material: memory CD4+ T cells sorted from blood. The cell subset or site label here, explained by the study, means: CD45RA-negative fraction. The DNA sequence is TGTGCCAGTAGTGTCATTTCCGGGACAGTCAATGAAAAACTGTTTTTT. It encodes CASSVISGTVNEKLFF.